The sequence of this TCR beta chain was determined in a study of blood T cell repertoires in COVID-19. Measured with immunoSEQ multiplex PCR; TCRdb has only the in-frame clones, and not every one. The repertoire has about 300,000 clones, more than 80% of them found once; the top ten carry under 7.5%. Sample: peripheral blood. This receptor was obtained from a young man who had recovered from COVID-19.

CDR3 in DNA: TGTGCCATGGAGTCAGAATTCTCCTATGGCTACACCTTC. Amino acids: CAMESEFSYGYTF. This chain links TRBV30 with TRBJ1-2; D is unresolved. With 8 bases removed from V and 4 bases from J, the gap between germline ends came to 17 bases. This CDR3 spans 13 amino acids. Germline V gene lookup returns CDR1 GTSNPN and CDR2 SVGIG (reference sequence).